This TCR beta chain was recovered during a study of blood T cell repertoires in COVID-19. For the study at large: Acute and convalescent COVID-19 specimens originated in the United States, Italy and Spain. PBMCs, B-cell-depleted T cells, or T cells were the source of the cDNA or gDNA that made up the material.

Participant reports of clinical history set cohort assignment. As handled by the study authors: Counts of nucleated cells, estimated from reference gene primer amplification, were obtained. Method: immunoSEQ multiplex PCR; TCRdb's copy keeps in-frame clones and lacks some. V, J and clone size reflect that table, while D and trimming were determined from the DNA. The table includes about 360,000 clones, roughly 87% detected once. There are 15 residues in the CDR3. Germline V gene lookup returns CDR1 SGDLS and CDR2 YYNGEE. V lost 0 bases and J lost 6, with 15 bases in between. The V call is TRBV9, the J call TRBJ1-2, with D maybe TRBD1 (6 bases). The sample consisted of PBMCs or T cells enriched from blood (not recorded which). The clonotype was recovered from a woman between 40 and 55 years old with acute COVID-19. CDR3 protein: CASSVGAGAGDGYTF. The CDR3 DNA reads as TGTGCCAGCAGCGTAGGGGCAGGGGCAGGAGATGGCTACACCTTC.